What follows describes a single T cell receptor (beta chain). This entry belongs to a study of blood T cell repertoires in COVID-19. At the level of the study: Spain, Italy and the United States supplied samples that represented acute and convalescent COVID-19. Sources were T cells, B-cell-depleted T cells, or PBMCs; the material itself was cDNA or gDNA.

Germline-derived CDR1 and CDR2 are SNHLY and FYNNEI. The V and J ends lost 8 bases and 8 bases, in that order; junction bases with no gene match: 7. The CDR3 sequence is 13 residues long. The authors' processing: Amplified reference gene primers provided the basis for estimating nucleated cell counts. Sequencing used immunoSEQ multiplex PCR; TCRdb keeps in-frame clones, though not all of them. V and J calls and clone size come straight from that table; D and trimming were deduced from the DNA. The sample has some 180,000 clones; 87% are singletons. The sample taken for sequencing was peripheral blood. The clonotype comes from a man aged 55 to 70 with active or convalescent COVID-19. The chain employs TRBV2 and TRBJ1-2; 11 nucleotides line up with TRBD1. The CDR3 nucleotides read TGTGCCAGCGCGGGGGACAGGGGGAGCGGCTACACCTTC. This gives the protein CASAGDRGSGYTF.